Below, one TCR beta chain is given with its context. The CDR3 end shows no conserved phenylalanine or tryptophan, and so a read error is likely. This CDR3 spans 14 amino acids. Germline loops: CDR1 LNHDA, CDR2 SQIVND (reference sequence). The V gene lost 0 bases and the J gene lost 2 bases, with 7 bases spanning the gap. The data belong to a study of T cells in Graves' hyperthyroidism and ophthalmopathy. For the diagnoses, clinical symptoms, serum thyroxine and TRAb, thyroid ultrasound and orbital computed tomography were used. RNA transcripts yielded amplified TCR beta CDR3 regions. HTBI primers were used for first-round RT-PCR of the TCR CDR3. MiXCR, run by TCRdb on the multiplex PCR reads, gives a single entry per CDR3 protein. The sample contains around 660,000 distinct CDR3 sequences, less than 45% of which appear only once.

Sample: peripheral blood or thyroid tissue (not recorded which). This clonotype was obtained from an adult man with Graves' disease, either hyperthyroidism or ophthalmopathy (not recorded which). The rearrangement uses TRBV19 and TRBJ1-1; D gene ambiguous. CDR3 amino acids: CASSIEGSNTEAFL. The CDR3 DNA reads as TGTGCCAGTAGTATAGAGGGCAGCAACACTGAAGCTTTCCTT.